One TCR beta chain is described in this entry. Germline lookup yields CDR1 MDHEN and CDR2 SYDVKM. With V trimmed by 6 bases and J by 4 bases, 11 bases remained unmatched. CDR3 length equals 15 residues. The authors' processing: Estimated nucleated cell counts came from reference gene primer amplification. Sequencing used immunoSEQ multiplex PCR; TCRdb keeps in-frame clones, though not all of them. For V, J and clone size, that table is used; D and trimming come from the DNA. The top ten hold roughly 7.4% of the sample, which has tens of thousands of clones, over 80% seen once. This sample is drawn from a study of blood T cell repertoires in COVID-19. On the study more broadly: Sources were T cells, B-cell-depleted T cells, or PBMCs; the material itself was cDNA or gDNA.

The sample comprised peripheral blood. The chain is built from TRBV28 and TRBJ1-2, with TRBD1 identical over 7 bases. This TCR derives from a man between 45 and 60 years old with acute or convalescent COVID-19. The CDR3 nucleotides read TGTGCCAGCAGCCAGGACAGGAAACTTCCCTATGGCTACACCTTC. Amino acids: CASSQDRKLPYGYTF.